This is a list of T cell receptor beta chains from one sample in a study of blood T cell repertoires in COVID-19. The table came from immunoSEQ multiplex PCR; TCRdb's copy has only in-frame clones and leaves some out. Of fewer than 250,000 clones listed, approximately 87% are singletons. The sample consisted of peripheral blood. The receptors stem from a woman between 50 and 59 years old with acute or convalescent COVID-19. Each CDR3 is given with its conserved first and last residue. The D gene is left open where the match is weak. Where a row states a size, it is once, few, many or the class of an expanded clone; other rows omit it.

D	size	V	J	CDR3	DNA
TRBD2	-	TRBV6-2/TRBV6-3	TRBJ2-3	CASSYSPLAGGTDTQYF	TGTGCCAGCAGTTACTCTCCTCTAGCGGGGGGAACAGATACGCAGTATTTT
-	-	TRBV6-6	TRBJ2-3	CASSYLGDTRTQYF	TGTGCCAGCAGTTACTTAGGGGATACTCGTACGCAGTATTTT
TRBD1	-	TRBV5-4	TRBJ1-1	CASNRDRAGTEAFF	TGTGCCAGCAACCGCGACAGGGCTGGCACTGAAGCTTTCTTT
-	-	TRBV6-1	TRBJ1-2	CASSEGIEGYGYTF	TGTGCCAGCAGTGAAGGGATAGAGGGCTATGGCTACACCTTC
TRBD2	-	TRBV2	TRBJ2-5	CASSEGWTSGKETQYF	TGTGCCAGCAGTGAGGGTTGGACTAGCGGAAAAGAGACCCAGTACTTC
TRBD1	-	TRBV6-5	TRBJ1-1	CASSRTGTFF	TGTGCCAGCAGCCGGACAGGGACTTTCTTT
-	-	TRBV4-1	TRBJ2-7	CASSQDPSAGSYEQYF	TGCGCCAGCAGCCAAGACCCTAGCGCGGGGTCCTACGAGCAGTACTTC
TRBD2	-	TRBV19	TRBJ2-1	CASSLWTSGSSYNEQFF	TGTGCCAGTAGCCTTTGGACTAGCGGAAGCTCCTACAATGAGCAGTTCTTC
-	-	TRBV4-1	TRBJ2-5	CASSQDPGGAGYQETQYF	TGCGCCAGCAGCCAAGATCCTGGGGGGGCTGGCTACCAAGAGACCCAGTACTTC
TRBD1	-	TRBV24-1	TRBJ2-6	CATGGQGKGGANVLTF	TGTGCCACCGGGGGACAGGGGAAGGGTGGGGCCAACGTCCTGACTTTC
TRBD1	-	TRBV5-5	TRBJ1-5	CASSPGQGDQPQHF	TGTGCCAGCAGCCCTGGACAGGGTGATCAGCCCCAGCATTTT
TRBD1	-	TRBV5-1	TRBJ2-1	CASSLGFYLPGTGTGEQFF	TGCGCCAGCAGCTTGGGTTTTTATTTACCCGGGACAGGGACTGGTGAGCAGTTCTTC
TRBD1	-	TRBV5-1	TRBJ1-1	CASSVGQGVAAEAFF	TGCGCCAGCAGCGTGGGACAGGGGGTTGCAGCTGAAGCTTTCTTT
-	once	TRBV30	TRBJ2-1	CAWSVFNEQFF	TGTGCCTGGAGTGTCTTTAATGAGCAGTTCTTC
-	once	TRBV7-2	TRBJ2-2	CASLGRGNTGELFF	TGTGCCAGCCTAGGCAGGGGGAACACCGGGGAGCTGTTTTTT
-	-	TRBV28	TRBJ1-2	CASSLEEYGYGYTF	TGTGCCAGCAGTTTAGAGGAGTACGGCTATGGCTACACCTTC
-	-	TRBV11-2	TRBJ1-1	CASSRLGAPNTEAFF	TGTGCCAGCAGCCGACTGGGGGCTCCGAACACTGAAGCTTTCTTT
-	-	TRBV18	TRBJ2-5	CASSRSGQNQETQYF	TGTGCCAGCTCCCGTTCGGGACAAAACCAAGAGACCCAGTACTTC
TRBD1	-	TRBV2	TRBJ2-5	CASSEADRGRETQYF	TGTGCCAGCAGTGAAGCGGACAGGGGAAGAGAGACCCAGTACTTC
TRBD1	-	TRBV7-2	TRBJ2-1	CASSGGTGGPLNEQFF	TGTGCCAGCAGCGGGGGGACAGGGGGTCCTCTCAATGAGCAGTTCTTC
-	once	TRBV4-3	TRBJ1-1	CASSQDVTWNTEAFF	TGCGCCAGCAGCCAAGATGTGACATGGAACACTGAAGCTTTCTTT
TRBD2	-	TRBV9	TRBJ2-5	CASSVGLADQETQYF	TGTGCCAGCAGCGTCGGACTAGCGGACCAAGAGACCCAGTACTTC
-	-	TRBV6-5	TRBJ1-1	CAAGRVGTEAFF	TGTGCCGCGGGAAGGGTAGGCACTGAAGCTTTCTTT
-	-	TRBV4-3	TRBJ2-3	CASSQGLSPLTTDTQYF	TGCGCCAGCAGCCAGGGACTGTCCCCTCTTACCACAGATACGCAGTATTTT
-	once	TRBV12-1	TRBJ2-5	CASSEDRGPKETQYF	TGTGCCAGCAGCGAGGACAGGGGTCCCAAAGAGACCCAGTACTTC
TRBD1	few	TRBV5-6	TRBJ1-4	CASSLGGTGDVAKLFF	TGTGCCAGCAGCTTGGGAGGGACAGGGGACGTCGCAAAACTGTTTTTT
TRBD1	-	TRBV27	TRBJ1-2	CASSGDRAYGYTF	TGTGCCAGCAGTGGGGACAGGGCCTATGGCTACACCTTC
TRBD2	-	TRBV6-6	TRBJ2-1	CASGRGLAGARSYNEQFF	TGTGCCAGCGGTCGGGGACTAGCGGGGGCCCGCTCCTACAATGAGCAGTTCTTC
-	few	TRBV4-3	TRBJ1-1	CASSQETGWNTEAFF	TGCGCCAGCAGCCAGGAGACGGGATGGAACACTGAAGCTTTCTTT
TRBD2	-	TRBV30	TRBJ2-3	CAWSSQRGLTDTQYF	TGTGCCTGGAGTTCTCAGCGGGGGCTCACAGATACGCAGTATTTT
-	-	TRBV6-2/TRBV6-3	TRBJ2-5	CASSSLGGRETQYF	TGTGCCAGCAGTTCCCTCGGGGGGCGAGAGACCCAGTACTTC
-	-	TRBV11-3	TRBJ1-2	CASSLRGSWGYTF	TGTGCCAGCAGCCTAAGGGGGAGTTGGGGCTACACCTTC
TRBD1	few	TRBV30	TRBJ1-5	CAWSRQGGQPQHF	TGTGCCTGGAGTCGACAGGGTGGGCAGCCCCAGCATTTT
-	-	TRBV5-4	TRBJ2-3	CASSLALSYADTQYF	TGTGCCAGCAGCTTGGCCCTCTCTTACGCGGATACGCAGTATTTT
TRBD1	-	TRBV7-8	TRBJ1-1	CASSLAGQGAEAFF	TGTGCCAGCAGCTTAGCGGGACAGGGGGCTGAAGCTTTCTTT
-	-	TRBV4-1	TRBJ1-2	CASSQDWTSGGYTF	TGCGCCAGCAGCCAAGATTGGACTTCTGGTGGCTACACCTTC
TRBD1	-	TRBV5-1	TRBJ1-3	CASSLNDRASSGNTIYF	TGCGCCAGCAGCTTGAATGACAGGGCGAGCTCTGGAAACACCATATATTTT
-	-	TRBV2	TRBJ2-7	CASGRGPYEQYF	TGTGCCAGCGGCAGGGGCCCTTACGAGCAGTACTTC
-	medium-sized	TRBV7-6	TRBJ1-1	CASSLKRDTEAFF	TGTGCCAGCAGCTTAAAGCGGGACACTGAAGCTTTCTTT
TRBD1	-	TRBV2	TRBJ1-6	CASTTGQVGSSPLHF	TGTGCCAGCACCACCGGACAGGTTGGGTCGTCACCCCTCCACTTT
TRBD1	-	TRBV5-1	TRBJ2-1	CASSLFGTGASNEQFF	TGCGCCAGCAGCCTCTTCGGGACAGGGGCATCCAATGAGCAGTTCTTC
TRBD1	-	TRBV6-6	TRBJ2-2	CASSRTGTDTGELFF	TGTGCCAGCAGTCGGACAGGGACGGACACCGGGGAGCTGTTTTTT
-	-	TRBV24-1	TRBJ2-7	CAPTYLYEQYF	TGTGCCCCTACCTACCTCTACGAGCAGTACTTC
TRBD1	-	TRBV5-1	TRBJ1-4	CASSLNPRTGRGEKLFF	TGCGCCAGCAGCTTGAACCCAAGGACAGGGCGTGGTGAAAAACTGTTTTTT
TRBD1	-	TRBV24-1	TRBJ2-3	CATSDPLDRGEDTQYF	TGTGCCACCAGTGATCCCCTGGACAGGGGAGAGGATACGCAGTATTTT
-	-	TRBV19	TRBJ1-5	CASSIDGPSVVSDQPQHF	TGTGCCAGTAGTATAGACGGCCCAAGTGTGGTTAGCGATCAGCCCCAGCATTTT
TRBD1	-	TRBV18	TRBJ2-1	CASSPLRQGGYNEQFF	TGTGCCAGCTCACCCCTTCGACAGGGGGGCTACAATGAGCAGTTCTTC
TRBD2	-	TRBV5-4	TRBJ2-1	CASSARLASSYNEQFF	TGTGCCAGCAGCGCCAGACTAGCGAGCTCCTACAATGAGCAGTTCTTC
-	-	TRBV6-2/TRBV6-3	TRBJ2-7	CASSYLYGEQYF	TGTGCCAGCAGTTACCTATACGGCGAGCAGTACTTC
TRBD1	-	TRBV12-5	TRBJ1-1	CASGLPRTGGTEAFF	TGTGCTAGTGGTTTGCCCCGGACAGGGGGAACTGAAGCTTTCTTT